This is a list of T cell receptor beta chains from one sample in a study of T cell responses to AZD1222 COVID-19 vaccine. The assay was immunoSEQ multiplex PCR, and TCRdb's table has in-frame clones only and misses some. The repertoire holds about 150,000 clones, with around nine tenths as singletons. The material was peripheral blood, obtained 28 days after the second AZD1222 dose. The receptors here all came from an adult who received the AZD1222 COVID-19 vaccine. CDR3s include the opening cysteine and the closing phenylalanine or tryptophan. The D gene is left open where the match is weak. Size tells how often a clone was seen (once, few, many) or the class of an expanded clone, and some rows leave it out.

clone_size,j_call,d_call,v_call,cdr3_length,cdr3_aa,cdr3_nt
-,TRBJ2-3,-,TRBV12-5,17,CASGSRTSGRGTDTQYF,TGTGCTAGTGGTTCCCGAACCTCCGGACGGGGCACAGATACGCAGTATTTT
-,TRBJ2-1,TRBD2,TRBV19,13,CASRGRGYNEQFF,TGTGCCAGTCGAGGGAGGGGCTACAATGAGCAGTTCTTC
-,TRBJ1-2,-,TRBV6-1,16,CASSDLVGLSSYGYTF,TGTGCCAGCAGTGATCTTGTAGGGTTATCGTCCTATGGCTACACCTTC
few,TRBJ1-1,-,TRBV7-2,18,CASSLRKTYPPRVVEAFF,TGTGCCAGCAGCTTACGAAAAACCTACCCGCCGAGGGTGGTGGAAGCTTTCTTT
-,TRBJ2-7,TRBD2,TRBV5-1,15,CASSLEPSGSYEQYF,TGCGCCAGCAGCTTGGAACCTAGCGGATCCTACGAGCAGTACTTC
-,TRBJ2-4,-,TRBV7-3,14,CASSLGTPESVQYF,TGTGCCAGCAGCTTAGGGACCCCTGAGTCGGTCCAGTACTTC
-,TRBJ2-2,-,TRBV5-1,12,CASSKENGELFF,TGCGCCAGCAGTAAGGAGAACGGGGAGCTGTTTTTT
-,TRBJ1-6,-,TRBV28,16,CASTTPSRPYNSPLHF,TGTGCCAGCACTACCCCGAGTCGGCCCTATAATTCACCCCTCCACTTT
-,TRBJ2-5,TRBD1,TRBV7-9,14,CASSVGTGKETQYF,TGTGCCAGCAGCGTGGGGACAGGGAAAGAGACCCAGTACTTC
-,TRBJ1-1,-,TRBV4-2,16,CASSQEEGGLNTEAFF,TGTGCCAGCAGCCAAGAAGAGGGGGGATTGAACACTGAAGCTTTCTTT
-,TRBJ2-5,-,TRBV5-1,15,CASSPGQKPQETQYF,TGCGCCAGCAGCCCCGGACAGAAACCCCAAGAGACCCAGTACTTC
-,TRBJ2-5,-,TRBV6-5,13,CASSYSLGETQYF,TGTGCCAGCAGTTACTCTCTTGGGGAGACCCAGTACTTC
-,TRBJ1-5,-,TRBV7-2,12,CASSLGGRYQHF,TGTGCCAGCAGCTTAGGGGGCCGGTACCAGCATTTT
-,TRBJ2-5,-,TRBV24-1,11,CATSQGETQYF,TGTGCCACCAGCCAGGGCGAAACCCAGTACTTC
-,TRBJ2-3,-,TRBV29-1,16,CSVDPVGGESTDTQYF,TGCAGCGTTGACCCGGTTGGAGGGGAGAGCACAGATACGCAGTATTTT
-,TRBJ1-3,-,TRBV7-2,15,CASSWGAGSGNTIYF,TGTGCCAGCAGCTGGGGGGCGGGCTCTGGAAACACCATATATTTT
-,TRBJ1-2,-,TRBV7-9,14,CASSSTVGRYGYTF,TGTGCCAGCAGCTCCACGGTGGGTCGCTATGGCTACACCTTC
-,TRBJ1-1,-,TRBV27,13,CASLGGWITEAFF,TGTGCCAGCCTCGGGGGGTGGATCACTGAAGCTTTCTTT
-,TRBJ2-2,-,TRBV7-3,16,CASSPLAAVNTGELFF,TGTGCCAGCAGCCCTCTCGCGGCAGTAAACACCGGGGAGCTGTTTTTT
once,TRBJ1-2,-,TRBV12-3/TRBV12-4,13,CASSLRGVYGYTF,TGTGCCAGCAGTTTACGCGGGGTCTATGGCTACACCTTC
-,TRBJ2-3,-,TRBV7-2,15,CASSLMGEGTDTQYF,TGTGCCAGCAGCTTAATGGGGGAAGGCACAGATACGCAGTATTTT
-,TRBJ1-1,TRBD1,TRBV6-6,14,CASSTGQGYTEAFF,TGTGCCAGCAGTACGGGACAGGGGTACACTGAAGCTTTCTTT
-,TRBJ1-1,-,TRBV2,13,CASRDSLNTEAFF,TGTGCCAGCAGGGACAGCTTGAACACTGAAGCTTTCTTT
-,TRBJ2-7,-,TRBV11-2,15,CASSPYGGLGYEQYF,TGTGCCAGCAGCCCTTACGGGGGGCTAGGCTACGAGCAGTACTTC
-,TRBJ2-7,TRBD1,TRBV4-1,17,CASSQDRSGTGGLEQYF,TGCGCCAGCAGCCAAGATAGAAGTGGGACAGGGGGGCTCGAGCAGTACTTC
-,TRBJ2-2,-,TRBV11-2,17,CASSLAWTKGGTGELFF,TGTGCCAGCAGCTTAGCGTGGACCAAAGGGGGCACCGGGGAGCTGTTTTTT
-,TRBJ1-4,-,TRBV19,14,CASTDGGGGGKLFF,TGTGCCAGTACCGATGGGGGCGGAGGGGGGAAACTGTTTTTT
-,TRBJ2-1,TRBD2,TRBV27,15,CASSLRLAGGGEQFF,TGTGCCAGCAGTTTACGGCTAGCGGGAGGGGGTGAGCAGTTCTTC